This TCR beta chain came from a study of identical twins' blood T cells. The CDR3 runs to 13 residues. The V end lost 6 bases, the J end lost 5 bases, and 14 bases lay between the germline ends. Germline loops: CDR1 ENHRY, CDR2 SYGVKD. TCRdb ran MiXCR on the 5' RACE reads and lists one entry per CDR3 protein. In the table there are hundreds of thousands of distinct CDR3 sequences, roughly 31% of which are singletons. The donors were healthy female monozygous twins, three pairs in total. This clonotype came up a few times. The sequence derives from a woman aged 18-49 years in good health. The sequencing sample was made of PBMCs. The chain couples TRBV10-3 to TRBJ2-7; D is perhaps TRBD1 (5 bases). CDR3 in amino acids: CAIRPDREDEQYF. The CDR3 bases are TGTGCCATCAGACCCGACAGAGAGGACGAGCAGTACTTC.